One sample yielded the 7 T cell receptor beta chains listed below, sequenced in a study of cytomegalovirus exposure and HLA in healthy donors (TCRdb year 2017). Library generation was performed with the immunoSEQ multiplex PCR assay. For the multiplex PCR, a mixture combining 60 forward primers for TCR Vbeta segments and 13 reverse primers for TCR Jbeta segments was used. TCRdb mirrors the immuneACCESS table, restricted to in-frame sequences. Some clones are absent from its copies; in checked studies, under half trace to an unresolved V gene, and the reason for the others is unknown. Counted in this sample were about 130,000 clones; over 70% of them appeared once. The ten most abundant clones make up about 1.7% of the sample. Source material: PBMCs. All receptors derive from a woman in her thirties or forties in good health and CMV-seronegative.

The rearrangement uses TRBV9 and TRBJ1-3, with 7 nucleotides matching TRBD1. V shed 0 bases and J 4 bases; nucleotides not matched to a gene: 7. The germline V gene has CDR1 SGDLS and CDR2 YYNGEE. CDR3 length: 16 residues. The CDR3 sequence: CASSVGGRGTGNTIYF. The CDR3 DNA reads as TGTGCCAGCAGCGTAGGTGGCAGGGGGACAGGAAACACCATATATTTT.

The chain carries TRBV2 and TRBJ1-1, with 10 bases aligning to TRBD1. J gave up 2 bases and V 7 bases, and 4 bases lay outside the gene matches. The CDR3 loop spans 14 amino acids. Germline V gene lookup returns CDR1 SNHLY and CDR2 FYNNEI. The CDR3 DNA reads as TGTGCCAGCACCGGGACAGGGGTAAACACTGAAGCTTTCTTT. Translating it yields CASTGTGVNTEAFF.

The chain combines TRBV28 with TRBJ2-1, with 7 bases that match TRBD1. The CDR3 length is 13 residues. V trimming: 10 bases; J trimming: 9 bases; junction bases outside the gene matches: 12. Germline CDR1 is MDHEN and CDR2 is SYDVKM. The CDR3 loop reads CAIRDRGVTEQFF. The CDR3 DNA follows: TGTGCCATCCGGGACAGAGGAGTAACTGAGCAGTTCTTC.

J is TRBJ2-3 and V is TRBV30; D perhaps matches TRBD2 (7 bases). V dropped 3 bases and J dropped 4 bases, with 11 bases sitting between them. The CDR3 sequence is 13 residues long. Germline assignment: CDR1 GTSNPN and CDR2 SVGIG (reference sequence). In DNA form, the CDR3 reads TGTGCCTGGAGAGGGGGGGGCTCAGATACGCAGTATTTT. It is translated as CAWRGGGSDTQYF.

This clone was counted a few times. The chain joins TRBV7-2 to TRBJ1-5; a weak D match, TRBD1 (6 bases). V was clipped by 4 bases and J by 4 bases, with 11 bases between them. The CDR3 sequence is 14 residues long. The germline CDR1 and CDR2 sequences are SGHTA and FQGNSA. The chain's CDR3 is CASSSRGGNQPQHF. The CDR3 bases are TGTGCCAGCAGCTCAAGGGGGGGTAATCAGCCCCAGCATTTT. Combining the CDR3 with reference TRBV7-2 and TRBJ1-5 gives the whole variable domain GAGVSQSPSNKVTEKGKDVELRCDPISGHTALYWYRQSLGQGLEFLIYFQGNSAPDKSGLPSDRFSAERTGGSVSTLTIQRTQQEDSAVYLCASSSRGGNQPQHFGDGTRLSIL.

The genes are TRBV11-3 and TRBJ2-1, with D possibly matching TRBD1 (6 bases). Per the germline V gene, CDR1 is SGHNT and CDR2 is YENEEA. CDR3 size: 12 residues. Trimming cost V 5 bases and J 4 bases, with 6 bases left between them. CDR3 residues: CASSTGYNEQFF. CDR3 nucleotides: TGTGCCAGCAGCACAGGGTACAATGAGCAGTTCTTC.

This chain connects TRBV6-1 to TRBJ1-1; D might be TRBD1 (5 bases). V was trimmed by 11 bases and J by 5 bases, leaving 18 bases between them. Looked up from germline, CDR1 is MNHNS and CDR2 is SASEGT. The length of the CDR3 is 13 residues. CDR3 sequence (DNA): TGTGCCTCAGAATTCGGGGGTGGAACTGAAGCTTTCTTT. Translation: CASEFGGGTEAFF.